This entry describes one T cell receptor beta chain. The assay was immunoSEQ multiplex PCR, and TCRdb's table has in-frame clones only and misses some. The table includes approximately 90,000 clones, less than 85% detected once. This sample was taken from a study of blood T cell repertoires in COVID-19. Study-wide context: The United States, Italy and Spain were the sources of the acute and convalescent COVID-19 samples. The cDNA or gDNA used as material had been derived from T cells, B-cell-depleted T cells, or PBMCs.

This CDR3 is built from 13 residues. The germline V and J ends were trimmed by 4 bases and 9 bases, with 13 bases remaining between them. CDR1 is SGHDN, CDR2 FVKESK, per germline. The sequence was collected from a woman older than 75 with acute or convalescent COVID-19. Sequenced: peripheral blood. The chain is built from TRBV14 and TRBJ2-1; D perhaps matches TRBD2 (6 bases). CDR3 sequence: CASSREDSVEQFF. DNA of the CDR3: TGTGCCAGCAGCCGGGAGGATAGCGTTGAGCAGTTCTTC.